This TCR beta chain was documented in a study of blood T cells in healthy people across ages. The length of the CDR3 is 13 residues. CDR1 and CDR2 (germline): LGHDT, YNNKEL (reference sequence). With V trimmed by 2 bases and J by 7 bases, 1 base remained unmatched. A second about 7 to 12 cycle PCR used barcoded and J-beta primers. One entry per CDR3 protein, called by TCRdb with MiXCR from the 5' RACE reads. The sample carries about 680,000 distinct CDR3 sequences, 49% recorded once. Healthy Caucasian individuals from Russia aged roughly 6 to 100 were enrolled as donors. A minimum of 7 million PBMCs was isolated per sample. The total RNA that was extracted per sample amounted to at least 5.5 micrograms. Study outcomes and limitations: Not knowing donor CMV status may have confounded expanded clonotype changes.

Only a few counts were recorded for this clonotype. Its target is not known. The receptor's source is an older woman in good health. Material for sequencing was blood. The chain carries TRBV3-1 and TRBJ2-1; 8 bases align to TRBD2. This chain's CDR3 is CASSQKRENEQFF. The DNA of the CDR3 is TGTGCCAGCAGCCAAAAGCGGGAGAATGAGCAGTTCTTC.